Presented here are 10 T cell receptor beta chains from one specimen sequenced in a study of Graves' ophthalmopathy and Graves' hyperthyroidism. Investigators amplified TCR beta CDR3 regions from RNA transcripts. RT-PCR was first run with HTBI primers, then multiplex PCR in a second round. TCRdb recomputed calls from the multiplex PCR reads with MiXCR, one row per CDR3 protein. The sample shows some 350,000 distinct CDR3 sequences, 17% of them seen only once. Sequenced: peripheral blood. These receptor sequences come from an adult woman with stable Graves' hyperthyroidism.

The chain joins TRBV28 to TRBJ1-2, with D hard to call. Looked up from germline, CDR1 is MDHEN and CDR2 is SYDVKM. Trimming cost V 5 bases and J 2 bases, with 12 bases left between them. CDR3 length equals 14 residues. Here the CDR3 DNA reads TGTGCCAGCAGTCCCTTTTCGAGAAACTATGGCTACACCTTC. Its translation is CASSPFSRNYGYTF.

This clonotype came up many times. V is TRBV6-1 and J is TRBJ2-7, with 8 nucleotides matching TRBD1. The CDR3 has 15 residues. J was trimmed by 0 bases and V by 4 bases; bases with no gene match: 5. From germline, CDR1 is MNHNS and CDR2 SASEGT. CDR3 DNA: TGTGCCAGCAGTGGGACAGGGAAAGTCTCCTACGAGCAGTACTTC. As protein: CASSGTGKVSYEQYF.

The CDR3 here is CASTFGGVHQPQHF. CDR3 nucleotides: TGTGCCAGTACATTTGGCGGGGTCCATCAGCCCCAGCATTTT. The chain couples TRBV19 to TRBJ1-5; D is ambiguous. V shed 7 bases and J shed 5 bases, with 15 bases lying between them. Per germline, CDR1 LNHDA and CDR2 SQIVND (reference sequence). The CDR3 length is 14 residues.

In its sample, this clonotype was seen many times. The chain has TRBV6-5 and TRBJ1-1, with D possibly being TRBD1 (5 bases). CDR1 is MNHEY and CDR2 is SVGAGI in the germline V gene. The CDR3 has 15 amino acids. Trimming shortened V by 2 bases and J by 3 bases, and 13 bases separated the two germline ends. CDR3 protein: CASSYGGAVDTEAFF. CDR3 coding DNA: TGTGCCAGCAGTTACGGAGGGGCGGTGGACACTGAAGCTTTCTTT.

With regard to this clonotype: The junction departs from germline at one end; a sequencing error may be responsible. This rearrangement joins TRBV3-1 to TRBJ2-5; 7 bases fit TRBD1. CDR1 is LGHDT, CDR2 YNNKEL, per germline (reference sequence). The CDR3 covers 13 residues. CDR3 amino acids: CASSRGQQESQYF. The CDR3 DNA sequence: TGTGCCAGCAGCAGGGGACAGCAAGAGAGCCAGTACTTC.

At least ten counts were recorded for this clonotype. The V call is TRBV7-2, the J call TRBJ2-7, with D unclear. The germline CDR1 and CDR2 sequences are SGHTA and FQGNSA. CDR3 length equals 14 residues. V was cut by 1 base and J by 0 bases, with 7 bases left in between. The CDR3 DNA sequence: TGTGCCAGCAGCTTAGATGGCGGCTCCTACGAGCAGTACTTC. Its translation is CASSLDGGSYEQYF.

This chain connects TRBV29-1 to TRBJ1-2; the match to TRBD1 covers 7 bases. V lost 2 bases to trimming and J lost 1 base; unmatched junction nucleotides: 4. Per the germline V gene, CDR1 is SQVTM and CDR2 is ANQGSEA. The CDR3 spans 14 residues. CDR3 in amino acids: CSVERQGSNYGYTF. In DNA form, the CDR3 reads TGCAGCGTTGAACGACAGGGTAGTAACTATGGCTACACCTTC.

Points on this clonotype: This likely comes from a read error, as the CDR3 has no conserved phenylalanine or tryptophan at its end. The V gene is TRBV6-2 or TRBV6-3, the J gene TRBJ2-3, with 7 bases that match TRBD1. The germline CDR1 and CDR2 sequences are MNHEY and SVGEGT. This CDR3 is built from 14 residues. CDR3 sequence: CANGVGQGTDTQYL. The CDR3 DNA reads as TGTGCAAATGGGGTCGGACAGGGCACAGATACGCAGTATTTG.

This chain connects TRBV6-1 to TRBJ1-1; D is possibly TRBD1 (6 bases). V lost 6 bases and J lost 5, with 25 bases in between. Germline values: CDR1 MNHNS, CDR2 SASEGT. The CDR3 contains 17 residues. The CDR3 coding sequence is TGTGCCAGCAGCGCACTTCGCAGGGGCTTGGGTGGGACTGAAGCTTTCTTT. This codes for CASSALRRGLGGTEAFF.

This rearrangement joins TRBV20-1 to TRBJ2-5, with a possible D match to TRBD2 (6 bases). V dropped 1 base and J dropped 1 base, with 25 bases sitting between them. CDR3 length: 19 amino acids. The germline V gene has CDR1 DFQATT and CDR2 SNEGSKA (reference sequence). The CDR3 is CSARGGDPTSKRPQETQYF. In DNA form, the CDR3 reads TGCAGTGCTAGAGGGGGGGATCCCACCTCAAAGAGACCCCAAGAGACCCAGTACTTC.